Below, 2 T cell receptor beta chains from the same sample are listed, as sequenced in a study of cytomegalovirus exposure and HLA in healthy donors. PCR was performed using 60 Vbeta and 13 Jbeta primers. The repertoire was sequenced with immunoSEQ multiplex PCR; TCRdb's copy has only in-frame clones and lacks some. The table records tens of thousands of clones, about 70% of them present only once. Specimen: PBMCs. Source of these receptors: a woman aged 60 to 75 in good health and CMV-seropositive.

The rearrangement joins TRBV5-1 to TRBJ2-5; the match to TRBD2 covers 11 bases. This CDR3 is 15 amino acids long. V shed 4 bases, J shed 5 bases, and the junction held 7 bases outside the gene matches. Germline CDR1 SGHRS, CDR2 YFSETQ. CDR3 residues: CASSLRSGGAETQYF. The CDR3 DNA follows: TGCGCCAGCAGCCTCCGTAGCGGGGGGGCCGAGACCCAGTACTTC.

The gene calls are TRBV4-3 and TRBJ1-2, with unresolved D. Deletions cut 1 base from V and 5 bases from J, with 17 bases between. The CDR3 loop spans 16 amino acids. CDR1 LGHNA and CDR2 YSLEER come from the germline V gene. In DNA form, the CDR3 reads TGCGCCAGCAGCCAAGTTATGGCCCCGAAGGAGTATGGCTACACCTTC. Translated: CASSQVMAPKEYGYTF.